Here is one T cell receptor (beta chain) with its context. The antigen remains undetermined. The J segment lost 1 base and the V segment lost 10 bases, leaving 1 base of the junction unmatched. The CDR3 length is 12 residues. Looked up from germline, CDR1 is KGHDR and CDR2 is SFDVKD. Template switching introduced a universal primer site, and the cDNA bore unique molecular identifiers. TCRdb ran MiXCR on the 5' RACE reads and lists one entry per CDR3 protein. Of 700,000 or so distinct CDR3 sequences in the sample, 8.5% to 9% were seen once. This entry belongs to a study of identical twins. Findings and caveats of the study: Invariant populations such as MAIT and iNKT cells could partly muddle zero-insertion analyses.

These same records also appear under a second study, on yellow fever vaccine responses in identical twins.

Sequencing input: PBMCs. The genes are TRBV24-1 and TRBJ2-5; 8 bases map to TRBD2. The sequence came from a woman aged 18 to 35 in good health. The CDR3 nucleotides read TGTGCCACTAGCGGGATCCAAGAGACCCAGTACTTC. It specifies CATSGIQETQYF.